This T cell receptor beta chain was sequenced in a study of cytomegalovirus exposure and HLA in healthy donors. The PCR had 60 Vbeta and 13 Jbeta primers. TCRdb's copy holds only in-frame clones and misses some; the assay was immunoSEQ multiplex PCR. The sample lists 150,000 to 200,000 clones, 68% seen once, with approximately 1.5% in the top ten. From germline, CDR1 is SGHAT and CDR2 FQNNGV. V was pared by 1 base and J by 6 bases, with 10 bases between. The CDR3 extends over 15 amino acids. The sequenced sample was PBMCs. The receptor was isolated from a man in his fifties or sixties in good health and CMV-seronegative. J is TRBJ1-6 and V is TRBV11-2, with a tentative D call TRBD1 (6 bases). CDR3 sequence (DNA): TGTGCCAGCAGCTTAGTAGGGGGGGCTAATTCACCCCTCCACTTT. The encoded protein is CASSLVGGANSPLHF.